The present TCR beta chain was sequenced within a study of regulatory T cells in long-lasting Graves disease (TCRdb year 2021). Concerning the study at large: In the newly diagnosed Graves' disease group, patients had been taking antithyroid drugs for less than 3 months. Patients with persistent Graves' disease were compared with patients with newly diagnosed Graves' disease using TCR sequencing and RNA sequencing of peripheral blood. A total of around 35 samples underwent TCR sequencing, from roughly 13 patients with persistent Graves' disease and about 20 patients with newly diagnosed Graves' disease. The study was registered as a clinical trial and conducted in China. Points the paper makes about the study in general: Sequencing and analysis were restricted to the TCR beta chain. The study examined only peripheral blood because the primary lesion, thyroid tissue, could not be accessed. Preferential use of TRBV28, TRBJ1-2 and TRBJ2-5 was observed in persistent disease, whereas TRBV20-1 and TRBJ2-1 were favored in newly diagnosed disease. As a limitation, the authors acknowledged that the small sample size may reduce accuracy. Patients with persistent disease shared more public clonotypes (over 2,500) than newly diagnosed patients did (roughly 970). Compared with newly diagnosed patients, patients with persistent Graves' disease had lower TCR Shannon entropy and fewer highly expanded clones, which suggests clonal expansion.

V sheds 4 bases and J sheds 2 bases, leaving 14 bases between their ends. The CDR3 runs 14 amino acids, cysteine and phenylalanine included. CDR3 DNA only is kept here, 42 bases in frame from base 1. Looking up the germline V gene yields CDR1 SQVTM and CDR2 ANQGSEA. This clonotype was recorded many times. Its antigen remains unidentified. No much larger clone is present one base from it, and per-base qualities are unavailable. The sample's time point label is to be understood as: newly diagnosed GD, antithyroid drugs for less than 3 months. RNA was extracted from PBMCs in TRIzol for both TCR sequencing and RNA sequencing. The diagnosis of Graves' disease followed American Thyroid Association guidelines. Patients for the study were recruited at an endocrinology department in Xi'an, China. Each patient gave about 8.1 milliliters of peripheral blood, collected in an EDTA anticoagulant tube. PBMCs were isolated by Ficoll Paque Plus density gradient separation without further T cell sorting. RNA quality was checked with an Agilent 2100 Bioanalyzer and agarose gel, and concentration with a NanoDrop 2000.

Preparation of the library involved multiplex PCR. Sequenced using an Illumina HiSeq 4000. To build TCR beta libraries, CDR3 regions were amplified by Arm-PCR using iRepertoire HTBI primers. PCR products were gel purified before sequencing. From the authors' description of their analysis: Gene usage analysis of CDR3 amino acid clonotypes relied on the roughly 60 TRBV and around 14 TRBJ segments identified across samples. COPE and FqMerger were used to merge filtered high-quality paired reads into contigs. Contigs were aligned with BLAST to IMGT TRBV, TRBD and TRBJ reference genes, and CDR3 was defined per IMGT. Highly expanded clones were defined as clonotypes with a frequency above 0.1%. Shannon entropy was used to measure repertoire diversity, and the Gini coefficient was used to measure V-J evenness. Public clonotypes were defined as clonotypes shared by more than one individual. TCRdb ran its own pipeline on the public reads, namely fastp trimming at Q25 and MiXCR clone calling, and kept in-frame beta chains. CDR3 protein sequences are deduplicated, and each keeps its most common genes and DNA. What appears here as the V and J calls and clone size reflects TCRdb's work, not the paper's. The sample profile shows around 420,000 distinct CDR3 sequences; approximately 15% of them were found once. The ten largest clones capture about 8% of the sample.

The same sample was also studied in work on T cells in Graves' hyperthyroidism and ophthalmopathy. In that second paper, the authors write: Stable Graves' hyperthyroidism was defined as no progression to ophthalmopathy during 18 months of follow-up. Hyperthyroidism patients were newly diagnosed, with disease duration under 2 months, and aged 18 to 65 years. Exclusion was applied to patients with uncontrolled infections, other autoimmune diseases, pregnancy or lactation. Diagnoses were established on the basis of clinical symptoms, serum thyroxine and TRAb, thyroid ultrasound, and orbital computed tomography. A first-round RT-PCR of the TCR CDR3 used the HTBI primer set with the Qiagen OneStep RT-PCR kit. Most expanded thyroid clonotypes (frequency above 0.001) were also found in blood, which suggests that blood repertoires may mirror thyroid immune responses. A model built on a 13 V-J signature distinguished ophthalmopathy from stable hyperthyroidism, reaching roughly 88% sensitivity and approximately 83% specificity in cross-validation and 80%/75% in testing. In validation, progression to ophthalmopathy was predicted by the model with nearly 71% sensitivity and around 75% specificity, a median of 6.5 months before onset. To identify TCR V-J signatures that set the groups apart, the researchers used a discovery cohort of 95 to 100 patients, made up of about 44 with Graves' ophthalmopathy and 55 to 65 with stable Graves' hyperthyroidism. Prospective prediction of ophthalmopathy was tested in an independent validation cohort consisting of 18 hyperthyroidism patients and around 16 patients who later progressed to ophthalmopathy. The approximately 98 discovery patients were randomly divided into training and test sets at a 7:3 ratio. Thyroid tissue and blood T-cell repertoires from about six Graves' hyperthyroidism patients were also compared in the study. After blood sampling, hyperthyroidism patients were treated with methimazole at a starting dose of 30 mg daily, and ophthalmopathy patients were treated with high-dose intravenous methylprednisolone. Libraries were constructed in a second round of multiplex PCR, after which size selection and purification were carried out. The libraries were sequenced on an Illumina HiSeq2000 using paired-end 100 bp reads. SOAPnuke was used to process the raw data, with reads discarded if the reads contained adapters or uncalled bases, had a mean Phred below 15, or lacked an exact constant-primer or identifier match. High-quality paired reads were merged using COPE v1.2.5, and each unique nucleotide sequence was defined as a clonotype. Clonotypes were aligned to IMGT TRBV, TRBD and TRBJ reference segments using MiTCR v1.1. Analysis was restricted to V-J combinations with a frequency above 0.0001, which covered approximately 99% of repertoires. The TCS score was defined as F50 (clonal expansion) divided by E x V (chaos), with BLOSUM62-based TCRdist calculated between CDR3 peptides within each V-J. Welch's t-statistics and random forest reduced fewer than 600 V-J features to around 14, which were used in a naive Bayes classifier (R e1071). No statistical method was used to set the sample size in advance, and investigators knew the group allocation. The paper reports TCR Vbeta CDR3 sequencing of approximately 130 peripheral blood samples: 43 ophthalmopathy, fewer than 80 hyperthyroidism and approximately 17 progressor patients.

Rearrangement joined TRBV29-1 to TRBJ1-2; a weak D assignment points to TRBD1 (5 bases agree). Sequenced here: peripheral blood mononuclear cells (PBMCs), sampled at new diagnosis, from a patient treated with antithyroid drugs. This receptor was taken from a woman in her thirties or forties with Graves disease. Donor details come from another sample of the same person, matched by shared clones. The nucleotides are TGCAGCGTTGTCGCCGGGACTTCCAACTATGGCTACACCTTC. Its translation is CSVVAGTSNYGYTF.